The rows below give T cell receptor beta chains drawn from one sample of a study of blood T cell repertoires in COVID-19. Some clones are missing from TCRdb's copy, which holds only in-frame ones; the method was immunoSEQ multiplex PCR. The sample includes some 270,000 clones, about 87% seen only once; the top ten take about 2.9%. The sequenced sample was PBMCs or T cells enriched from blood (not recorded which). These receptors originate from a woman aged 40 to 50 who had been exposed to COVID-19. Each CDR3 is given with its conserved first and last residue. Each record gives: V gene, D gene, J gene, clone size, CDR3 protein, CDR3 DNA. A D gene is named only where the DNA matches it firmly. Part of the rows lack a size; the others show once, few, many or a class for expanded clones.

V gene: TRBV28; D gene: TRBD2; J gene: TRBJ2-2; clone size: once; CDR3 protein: CASSTPGLGNTGELFF; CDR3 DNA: TGTGCCAGCAGTACTCCGGGACTAGGCAACACCGGGGAGCTGTTTTTT
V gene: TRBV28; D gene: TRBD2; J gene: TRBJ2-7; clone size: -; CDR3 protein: CAIPSSSGDTYEQYF; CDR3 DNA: TGTGCCATCCCTAGTTCGAGCGGGGATACCTACGAGCAGTACTTC
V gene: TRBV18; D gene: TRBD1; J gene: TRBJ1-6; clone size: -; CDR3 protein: CASGDSDSPLHF; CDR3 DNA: TGTGCCAGCGGGGACAGCGATTCACCCCTCCACTTT
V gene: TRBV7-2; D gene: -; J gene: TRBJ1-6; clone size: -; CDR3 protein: CASSLGGGGHLLYNSPLHF; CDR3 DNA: TGTGCCAGCAGCTTAGGCGGCGGGGGACACTTACTCTATAATTCACCCCTCCACTTT
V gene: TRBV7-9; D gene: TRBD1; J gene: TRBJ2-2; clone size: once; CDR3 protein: CAGDQGQGITGELFF; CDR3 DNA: TGTGCCGGGGACCAGGGACAGGGAATCACCGGGGAGCTGTTTTTT
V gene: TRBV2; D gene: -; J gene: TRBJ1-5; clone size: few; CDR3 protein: CASIQGGDQPQHF; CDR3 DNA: TGTGCCAGCATACAGGGTGGAGATCAGCCCCAGCATTTT
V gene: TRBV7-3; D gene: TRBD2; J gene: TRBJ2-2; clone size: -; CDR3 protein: CASSHGGAGILTGELFF; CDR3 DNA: TGTGCCAGCAGCCACGGGGGGGCTGGGATTCTGACCGGGGAGCTGTTTTTT
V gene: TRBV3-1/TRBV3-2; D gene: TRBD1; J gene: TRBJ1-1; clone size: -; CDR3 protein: CASSQAQGLRAFF; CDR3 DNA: TGTGCCAGCAGCCAAGCACAGGGGTTAAGAGCTTTCTTT
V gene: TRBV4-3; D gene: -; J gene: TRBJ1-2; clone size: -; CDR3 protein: CASSQDRRDYTF; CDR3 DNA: TGCGCCAGCAGCCAAGATAGACGGGACTACACCTTC
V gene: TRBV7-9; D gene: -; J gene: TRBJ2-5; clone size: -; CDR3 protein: CASSLRFSKETQYF; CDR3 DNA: TGTGCCAGCAGTTTACGTTTTAGTAAAGAGACCCAGTACTTC
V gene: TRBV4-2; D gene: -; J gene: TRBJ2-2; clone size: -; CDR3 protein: CAIQDSNTGELFF; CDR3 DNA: TGTGCCATACAGGATTCGAACACCGGGGAGCTGTTTTTT
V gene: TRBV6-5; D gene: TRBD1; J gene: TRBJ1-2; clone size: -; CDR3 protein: CASSAEDRHYGYTF; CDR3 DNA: TGTGCCAGCAGCGCAGAGGACAGGCACTATGGCTACACCTTC
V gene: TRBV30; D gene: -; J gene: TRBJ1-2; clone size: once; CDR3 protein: CAWSVRQGQGYTF; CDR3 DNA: TGTGCCTGGAGTGTACGCCAGGGGCAAGGCTACACCTTC
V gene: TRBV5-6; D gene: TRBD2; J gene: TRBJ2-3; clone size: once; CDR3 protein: CASSLVSSGRWTDTQYF; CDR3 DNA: TGTGCCAGCAGCTTGGTATCTAGCGGGAGGTGGACAGATACGCAGTATTTT
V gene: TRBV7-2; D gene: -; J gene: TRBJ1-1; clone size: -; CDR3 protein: CASSPGQNTEAFF; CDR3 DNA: TGTGCCAGCAGCCCCGGACAGAACACTGAAGCTTTCTTT
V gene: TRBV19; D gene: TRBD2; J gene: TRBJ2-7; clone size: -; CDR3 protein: CASRISGASYEQYF; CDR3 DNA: TGTGCCAGTAGAATTAGCGGGGCCTCCTACGAGCAGTACTTC
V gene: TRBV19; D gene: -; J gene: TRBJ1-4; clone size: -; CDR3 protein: CASSPGGLYNEKLFF; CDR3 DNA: TGTGCCAGTAGTCCCGGGGGACTTTATAATGAAAAACTGTTTTTT
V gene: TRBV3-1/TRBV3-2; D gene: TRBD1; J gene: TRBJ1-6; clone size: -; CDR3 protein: CASSQQYPGQGDNSPLHF; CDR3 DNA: TGTGCCAGCAGCCAACAATATCCGGGACAGGGGGATAATTCACCCCTCCACTTT
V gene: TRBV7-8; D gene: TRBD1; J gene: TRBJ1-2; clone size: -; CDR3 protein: CASSLPLPGQGGYTF; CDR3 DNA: TGTGCCAGCAGCCTCCCCTTACCGGGACAGGGAGGCTACACCTTC
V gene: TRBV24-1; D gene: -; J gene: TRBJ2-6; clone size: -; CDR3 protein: CATSDQQGFGANVLTF; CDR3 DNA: TGTGCCACCAGTGATCAACAGGGATTTGGGGCCAACGTCCTGACTTTC
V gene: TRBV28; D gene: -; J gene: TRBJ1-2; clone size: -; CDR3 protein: CASKPRGTWFGYTF; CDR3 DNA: TGTGCCAGCAAGCCTAGGGGGACATGGTTTGGCTACACCTTC
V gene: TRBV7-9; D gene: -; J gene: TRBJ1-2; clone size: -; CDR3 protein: CASSLEGGITGYTF; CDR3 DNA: TGTGCCAGCAGCTTAGAGGGGGGGATTACTGGCTACACCTTC
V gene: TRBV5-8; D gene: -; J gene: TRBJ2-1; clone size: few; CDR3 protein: CASSWRGGDISSYNEQFF; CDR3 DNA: TGTGCCAGCAGCTGGCGTGGGGGCGATATTAGCTCCTACAATGAGCAGTTCTTC
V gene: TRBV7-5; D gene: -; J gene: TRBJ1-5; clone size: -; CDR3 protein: CARSSLGGQGHQPQHF; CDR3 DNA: TGTGCCAGAAGCTCCCTGGGGGGACAGGGCCATCAGCCCCAGCATTTT
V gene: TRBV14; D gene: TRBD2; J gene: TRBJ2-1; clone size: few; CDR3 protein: CASSQVGLRLAVSRYNEQFF; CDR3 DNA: TGTGCCAGCAGCCAAGTGGGCCTGAGACTAGCAGTCTCTAGGTACAATGAGCAGTTCTTC
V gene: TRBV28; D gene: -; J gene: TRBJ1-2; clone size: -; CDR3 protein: CASSSLEEPRSTF; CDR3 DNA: TGTGCCAGCAGTTCCCTCGAGGAACCAAGGTCCACCTTC
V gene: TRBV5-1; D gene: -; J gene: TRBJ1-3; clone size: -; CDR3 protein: CASSFGMAAGNTIYF; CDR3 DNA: TGCGCCAGCAGCTTTGGCATGGCAGCGGGAAACACCATATATTTT
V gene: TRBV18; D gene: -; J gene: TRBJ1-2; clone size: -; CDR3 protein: CATTGSRGNGYTF; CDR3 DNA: TGTGCCACTACGGGGTCCAGGGGAAATGGCTACACCTTC
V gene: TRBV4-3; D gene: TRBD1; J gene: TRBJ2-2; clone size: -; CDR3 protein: CASDPHPGQTRGQGLFF; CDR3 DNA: TGCGCCAGCGACCCTCACCCGGGACAGACAAGGGGACAGGGGCTGTTTTTT
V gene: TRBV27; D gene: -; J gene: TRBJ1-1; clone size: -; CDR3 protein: CASSLSPGAEAFF; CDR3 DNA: TGTGCCAGCAGTTTATCCCCGGGAGCTGAAGCTTTCTTT
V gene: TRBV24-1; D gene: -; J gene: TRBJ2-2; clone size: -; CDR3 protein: CATTDTGELFF; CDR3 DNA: TGTGCCACCACAGACACCGGGGAGCTGTTTTTT
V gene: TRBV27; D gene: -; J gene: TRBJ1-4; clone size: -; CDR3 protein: CASSLGGGRKKLFF; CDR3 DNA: TGTGCCAGCAGTTTAGGTGGGGGGAGGAAAAAACTGTTTTTT
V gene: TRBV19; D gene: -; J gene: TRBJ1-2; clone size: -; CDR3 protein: CASLKPGEPYGYTF; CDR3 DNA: TGTGCCAGCCTAAAACCGGGGGAACCCTATGGCTACACCTTC
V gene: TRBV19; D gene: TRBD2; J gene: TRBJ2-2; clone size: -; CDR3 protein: CASSIWTSWGTGELFF; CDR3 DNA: TGTGCCAGTAGTATCTGGACTAGCTGGGGCACCGGGGAGCTGTTTTTT
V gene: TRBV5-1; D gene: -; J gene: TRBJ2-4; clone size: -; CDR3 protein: CASSFGQSSAKNIQYF; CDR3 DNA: TGCGCCAGCAGCTTCGGACAGAGTTCAGCCAAAAACATTCAGTACTTC
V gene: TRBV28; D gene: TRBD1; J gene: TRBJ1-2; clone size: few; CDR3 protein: CASSVEQGYYGYTF; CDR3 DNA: TGTGCCAGCAGTGTAGAACAGGGGTACTATGGCTACACCTTC
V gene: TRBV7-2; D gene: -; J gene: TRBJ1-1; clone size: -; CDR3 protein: CASSLAFQGGGTEAFF; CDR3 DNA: TGTGCCAGCAGCTTAGCGTTCCAGGGAGGGGGGACTGAAGCTTTCTTT
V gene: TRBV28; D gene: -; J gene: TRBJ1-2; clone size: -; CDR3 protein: CASSSGNYGYTF; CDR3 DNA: TGTGCCAGCAGTTCGGGTAACTATGGCTACACCTTC
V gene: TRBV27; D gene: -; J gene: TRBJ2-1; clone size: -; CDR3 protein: CASSLLAGEQFF; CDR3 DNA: TGTGCCAGCAGTTTGTTGGCAGGTGAGCAGTTCTTC
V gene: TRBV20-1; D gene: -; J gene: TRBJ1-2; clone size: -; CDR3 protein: CSARFSAGYTF; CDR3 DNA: TGCAGTGCTAGATTCAGCGCTGGCTACACCTTC
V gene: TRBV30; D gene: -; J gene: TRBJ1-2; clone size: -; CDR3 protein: CAWSVGVSGGYTF; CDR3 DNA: TGTGCCTGGAGTGTAGGGGTATCGGGCGGCTACACCTTC
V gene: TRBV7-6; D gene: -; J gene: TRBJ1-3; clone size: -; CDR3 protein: CASSLSPSGIGNTIYF; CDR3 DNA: TGTGCCAGCAGCTTAAGTCCATCGGGGATCGGAAACACCATATATTTT
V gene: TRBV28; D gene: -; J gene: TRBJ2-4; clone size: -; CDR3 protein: CASSQPGAKNIQYF; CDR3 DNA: TGTGCCAGCAGCCAGCCGGGGGCCAAAAACATTCAGTACTTC
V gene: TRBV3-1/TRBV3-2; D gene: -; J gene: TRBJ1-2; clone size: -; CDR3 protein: CASSQDLLGPYGYTF; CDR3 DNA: TGTGCCAGCAGCCAAGATCTCCTAGGTCCTTATGGCTACACCTTC
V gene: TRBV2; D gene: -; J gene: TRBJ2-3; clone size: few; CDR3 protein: CASGRGASTDTQYF; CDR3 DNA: TGTGCCAGCGGACGGGGGGCGAGCACAGATACGCAGTATTTT
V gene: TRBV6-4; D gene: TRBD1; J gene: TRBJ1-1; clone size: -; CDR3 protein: CASRVTGGVRNTEAFF; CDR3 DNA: TGTGCCAGCAGGGTCACAGGGGGCGTGAGGAACACTGAAGCTTTCTTT
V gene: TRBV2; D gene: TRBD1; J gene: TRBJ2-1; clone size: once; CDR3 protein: CASAKGAFSGNEQFF; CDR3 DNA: TGTGCCAGCGCCAAGGGGGCCTTCTCAGGTAATGAGCAGTTCTTC
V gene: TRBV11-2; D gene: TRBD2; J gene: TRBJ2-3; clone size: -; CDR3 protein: CASSLRVREGAQYF; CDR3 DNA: TGTGCCAGCAGCCTCCGAGTGCGGGAGGGGGCGCAGTATTTT
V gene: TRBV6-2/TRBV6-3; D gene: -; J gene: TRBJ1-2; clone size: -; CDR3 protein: CASSYSRGGYGYTF; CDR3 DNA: TGTGCCAGCAGTTACTCACGCGGGGGCTATGGCTACACCTTC
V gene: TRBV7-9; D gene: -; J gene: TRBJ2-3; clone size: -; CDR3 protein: CASSPTDWTDTQYF; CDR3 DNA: TGTGCCAGCAGCCCAACGGACTGGACAGATACGCAGTATTTT
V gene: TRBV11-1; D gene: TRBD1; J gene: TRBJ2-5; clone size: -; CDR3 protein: CASSPGRGQETQYF; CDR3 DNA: TGTGCCAGCAGTCCCGGCAGGGGGCAGGAGACCCAGTACTTC